What follows are 12 T cell receptor beta chains derived from one specimen sequenced in a study of neoadjuvant anti-PD-1 for oral cavity cancer. TCRdb's table, derived via immunoSEQ multiplex PCR, lists solely in-frame clones and lacks some. The sample shows roughly 67,000 clones, around 83% of them seen only once. The sample here was PBMCs, taken before nivolumab (anti-PD-1) treatment. These receptors were obtained from a person aged 35-79 years with oral cavity squamous cell carcinoma.

The rearrangement links TRBV19 to TRBJ2-1, with 8 bases aligning to TRBD2. Looked up from germline, CDR1 is LNHDA and CDR2 is SQIVND (reference sequence). V was clipped by 3 bases and J by 9 bases; unmatched bases: 7. CDR3 length: 14 amino acids. This CDR3 is CASSIAGLGGEQFF. CDR3 sequence (DNA): TGTGCCAGTAGTATCGCGGGACTAGGGGGTGAGCAGTTCTTC.

V and J are TRBV4-1 and TRBJ1-2; D is ambiguous. The CDR3 spans 14 residues. The V end was cut by 2 bases, the J end by 2 bases, with 9 bases between. Germline assignment: CDR1 MGHRA and CDR2 YSYEKL. The CDR3 region has the DNA TGCGCCAGCAGCCAAACAAATTACAACTATGGCTACACCTTC. This codes for CASSQTNYNYGYTF.

This chain connects TRBV27 to TRBJ2-7; TRBD2 aligns across 10 bases. Germline V gene lookup returns CDR1 MNHEY and CDR2 SMNVEV (reference sequence). The CDR3 is 15 residues long. V dropped 6 bases and J dropped 5; count of bases not matched to a gene: 10. Here the CDR3 DNA reads TGTGCCAGCAGCCCCCCGGGACTAGCGCTACACGAGCAGTACTTC. This codes for CASSPPGLALHEQYF.

This rearrangement joins TRBV19 to TRBJ1-2, with 7 bases lining up with TRBD1. Germline CDR1 is LNHDA and CDR2 is SQIVND (reference sequence). V trimming: 6 bases; J trimming: 2 bases; junction bases outside the gene matches: 3. CDR3 size: 13 residues. The CDR3 DNA is TGTGCCAGTAGCCCGGGACAGAACTATGGCTACACCTTC. Its translation: CASSPGQNYGYTF.

The V call is TRBV4-2, the J call TRBJ2-2, with 7 bases that match TRBD2. V was clipped by 1 base and J by 3 bases; unmatched bases: 20. Per the germline V gene, CDR1 is LGHNA and CDR2 is YNFKEQ. This CDR3 comprises 21 residues. The chain's CDR3 is CASSQGTLFGVAGSYTGELFF. The DNA of the CDR3 is TGTGCCAGCAGCCAAGGAACCCTTTTTGGGGTAGCGGGTTCGTACACCGGGGAGCTGTTTTTT.

The genes are TRBV10-2 and TRBJ2-3; 10 bases agree with TRBD2. With 6 bases clipped from V and 5 bases from J, the junction kept 8 bases outside the gene matches. The CDR3 spans 15 residues. Germline lookup yields CDR1 WSHSY and CDR2 SAAADI. CDR3 sequence reads: CASRGASGGRDTQYF. In DNA, the CDR3 is TGCGCCAGCAGGGGAGCTAGCGGGGGTCGAGATACGCAGTATTTT.

The sample holds a few counts of this clone. This chain uses TRBV6-1 with TRBJ1-5; D gene uncertain. Germline loops: CDR1 MNHNS, CDR2 SASEGT. V lost 7 bases and J 3 bases, leaving 16 bases between the germline ends. The CDR3 is 15 residues long. CDR3 protein: CASIAAHLDNQPQHF. The CDR3 nucleotides are TGTGCCAGCATCGCGGCTCACCTCGACAATCAGCCCCAGCATTTT.

The chain couples TRBV5-6 to TRBJ1-1; 7 bases are shared with TRBD1. The V gene end was trimmed by 4 bases and the J gene end by 4 bases; junction bases not matched to a gene: 10. The germline CDR1 and CDR2 sequences are SGHDT and YYEEEE. The CDR3 covers 15 residues. The CDR3 region has the DNA TGTGCCAGCAGCCCGAGGGACAGTCTTAGCACTGAAGCTTTCTTT. Its translation is CASSPRDSLSTEAFF.

This clone occurred a few times. V is TRBV15 and J is TRBJ1-4; 9 bases agree with TRBD1. The CDR3 has 18 residues. Germline V gives CDR1 LNHNV, CDR2 YYDKDF (reference sequence). V dropped 3 bases and J dropped 3; count of bases not matched to a gene: 11. The CDR3 is CATSRGLTGGIANEKLFF. As DNA, the CDR3 is TGTGCCACCAGCAGGGGCCTCACAGGGGGCATAGCTAATGAAAAACTGTTTTTT.

The chain joins TRBV5-1 to TRBJ1-2, with D possibly matching TRBD1 (5 bases). The CDR3 extends over 16 amino acids. Germline V lookup: CDR1 SGHRS, CDR2 YFSETQ. V dropped 0 bases and J dropped 6 bases, with 18 bases sitting between them. The CDR3 DNA follows: TGCGCCAGCAGCTTGGGGTATTTGAGGGGAGGAGATGGCTACACCTTC. It specifies CASSLGYLRGGDGYTF. Filled out from reference TRBV5-1 and TRBJ1-2, the complete variable domain reads KAGVTQTPRYLIKTRGQQVTLSCSPISGHRSVSWYQQTPGQGLQFLFEYFSETQRNKGNFPGRFSGRQFSNSRSEMNVSTLELGDSALYLCASSLGYLRGGDGYTFGSGTRLTVV.

The chain recombines TRBV7-5 with TRBJ2-2; TRBD2 is the table's D call and was not checked against the DNA. TRBV7-5 is designated a pseudogene. The CDR3 totals 18 residues. The CDR3 DNA follows: TGTGTCAGAAGCCCGCGGGCCACGCGATCCGAAATGGGCGGGGAGCTGTTTTTT. Translated: CVRSPRATRSEMGGELFF.

The chain has TRBV7-8 and TRBJ2-7, with D unresolved. Trimming cost V 3 bases and J 3 bases, with 9 bases left between them. Germline V gene lookup returns CDR1 SGHVS and CDR2 FQNEAQ. The CDR3 spans 13 residues. CDR3 coding DNA: TGTGCCAGCAGCTTTGACGACCGCTACGAGCAGTACTTC. Protein sequence: CASSFDDRYEQYF.